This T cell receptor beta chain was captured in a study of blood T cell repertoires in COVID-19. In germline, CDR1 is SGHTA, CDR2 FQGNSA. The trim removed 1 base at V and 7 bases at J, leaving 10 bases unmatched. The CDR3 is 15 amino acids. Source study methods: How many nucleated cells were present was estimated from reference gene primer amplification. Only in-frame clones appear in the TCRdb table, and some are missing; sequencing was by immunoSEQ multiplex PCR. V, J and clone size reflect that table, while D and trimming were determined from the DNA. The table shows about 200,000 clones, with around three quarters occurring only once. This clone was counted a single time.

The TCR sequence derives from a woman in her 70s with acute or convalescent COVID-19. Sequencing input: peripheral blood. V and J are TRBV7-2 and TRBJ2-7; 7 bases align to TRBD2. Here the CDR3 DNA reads TGTGCCAGCAGCTTAGATGGGAGATGGGGAGGGGAGCAGTACTTC. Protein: CASSLDGRWGGEQYF.